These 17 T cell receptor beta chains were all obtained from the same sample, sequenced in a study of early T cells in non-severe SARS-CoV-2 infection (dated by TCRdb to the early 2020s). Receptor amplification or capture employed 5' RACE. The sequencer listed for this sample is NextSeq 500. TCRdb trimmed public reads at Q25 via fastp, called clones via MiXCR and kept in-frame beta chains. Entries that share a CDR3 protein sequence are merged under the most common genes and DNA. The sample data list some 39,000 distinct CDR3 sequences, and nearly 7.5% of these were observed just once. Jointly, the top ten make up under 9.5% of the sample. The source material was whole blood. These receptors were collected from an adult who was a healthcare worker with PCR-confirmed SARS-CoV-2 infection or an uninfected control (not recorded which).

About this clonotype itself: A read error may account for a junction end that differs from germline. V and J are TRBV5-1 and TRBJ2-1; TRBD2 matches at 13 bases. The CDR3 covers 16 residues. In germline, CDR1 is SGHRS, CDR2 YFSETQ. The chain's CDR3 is CVSSLGTSGALNEQFF. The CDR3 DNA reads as TGCGTCAGCAGCCTGGGGACTAGCGGGGCGCTGAATGAGCAGTTCTTC. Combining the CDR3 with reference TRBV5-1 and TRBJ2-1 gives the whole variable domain KAGVTQTPRYLIKTRGQQVTLSCSPISGHRSVSWYQQTPGQGLQFLFEYFSETQRNKGNFPGRFSGRQFSNSRSEMNVSTLELGDSALYLCVSSLGTSGALNEQFFGPGTRLTVL.

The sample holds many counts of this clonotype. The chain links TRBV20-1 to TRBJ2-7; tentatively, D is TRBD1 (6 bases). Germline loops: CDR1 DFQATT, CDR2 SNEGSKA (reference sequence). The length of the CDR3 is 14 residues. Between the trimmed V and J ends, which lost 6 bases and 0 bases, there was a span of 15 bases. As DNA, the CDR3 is TGCAGTGCCCTTAGGACAGACAGCTCCTACGAGCAGTACTTC. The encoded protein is CSALRTDSSYEQYF.

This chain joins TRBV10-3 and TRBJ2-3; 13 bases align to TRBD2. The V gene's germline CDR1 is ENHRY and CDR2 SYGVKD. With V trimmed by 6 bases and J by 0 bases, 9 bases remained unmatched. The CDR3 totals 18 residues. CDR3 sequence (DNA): TGTGCCATCAGCGATAGCGGACTAGCGGGGGCTAGCACAGATACGCAGTATTTT. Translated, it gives CAISDSGLAGASTDTQYF.

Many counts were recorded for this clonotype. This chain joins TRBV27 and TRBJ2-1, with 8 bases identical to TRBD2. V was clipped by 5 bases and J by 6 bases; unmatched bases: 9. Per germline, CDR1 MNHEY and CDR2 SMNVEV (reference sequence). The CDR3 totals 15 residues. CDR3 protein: CASSSGGGLINEQFF. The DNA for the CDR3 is TGTGCCAGCAGTAGTGGCGGGGGGCTTATCAATGAGCAGTTCTTC.

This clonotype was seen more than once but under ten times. The DNA for the CDR3 is TGTGCCAGCAGTTTATTCTGGCGGGGCACTGAAGCTTTCTTT. Translating gives CASSLFWRGTEAFF. The chain recombines TRBV28 with TRBJ1-1; D unclear. Trimming removed 1 base from V and 4 bases from J, with 10 bases in between. Germline V CDR1 and CDR2: MDHEN, SYDVKM. The CDR3 sequence is 14 residues long.

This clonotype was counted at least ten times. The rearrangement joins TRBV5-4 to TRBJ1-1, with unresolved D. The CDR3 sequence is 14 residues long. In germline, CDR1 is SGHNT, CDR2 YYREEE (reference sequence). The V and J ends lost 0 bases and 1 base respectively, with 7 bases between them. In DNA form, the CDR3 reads TGTGCCAGCAGCTTGGAGGTAACGAACACTGAAGCTTTCTTT. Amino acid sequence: CASSLEVTNTEAFF.

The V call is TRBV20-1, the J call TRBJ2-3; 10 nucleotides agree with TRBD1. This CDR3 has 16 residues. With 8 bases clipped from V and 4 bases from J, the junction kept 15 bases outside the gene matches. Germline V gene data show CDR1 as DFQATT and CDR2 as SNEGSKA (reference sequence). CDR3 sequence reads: CSSTSRGQGVSDTQYF. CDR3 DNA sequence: TGCAGTTCAACCTCCCGCGGACAGGGGGTGTCAGATACGCAGTATTTT.

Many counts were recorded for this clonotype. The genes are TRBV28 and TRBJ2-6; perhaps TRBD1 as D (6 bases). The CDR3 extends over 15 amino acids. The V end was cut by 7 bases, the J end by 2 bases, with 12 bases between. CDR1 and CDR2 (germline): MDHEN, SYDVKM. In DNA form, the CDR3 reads TGTGCCAGCACCAAGACAGGTGCTGGGGCCAACGTCCTGACTTTC. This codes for CASTKTGAGANVLTF. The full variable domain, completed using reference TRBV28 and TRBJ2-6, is DVKVTQSSRYLVKRTGEKVFLECVQDMDHENMFWYRQDPGLGLRLIYFSYDVKMKEKGDIPEGYSVSREKKERFSLILESASTNQTSMYLCASTKTGAGANVLTFGAGSRLTVL.

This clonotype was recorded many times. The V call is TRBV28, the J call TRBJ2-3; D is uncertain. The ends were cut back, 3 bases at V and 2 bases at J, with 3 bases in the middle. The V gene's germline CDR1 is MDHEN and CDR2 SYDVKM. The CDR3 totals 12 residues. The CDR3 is CASSFYTDTQYF. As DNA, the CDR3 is TGTGCCAGCAGTTTCTACACAGATACGCAGTATTTT.

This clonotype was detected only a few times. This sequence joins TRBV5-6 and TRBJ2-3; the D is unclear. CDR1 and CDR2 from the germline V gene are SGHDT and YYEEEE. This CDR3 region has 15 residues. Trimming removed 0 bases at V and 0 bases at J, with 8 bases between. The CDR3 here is CASSLASPSTDTQYF. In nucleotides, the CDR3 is TGTGCCAGCAGCTTGGCCAGCCCTAGCACAGATACGCAGTATTTT.

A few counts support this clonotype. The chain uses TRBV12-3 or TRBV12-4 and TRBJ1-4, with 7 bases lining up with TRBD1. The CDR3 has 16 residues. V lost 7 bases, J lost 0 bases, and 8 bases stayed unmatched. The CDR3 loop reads CASTRDSYATNEKLFF. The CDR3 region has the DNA TGTGCCAGCACCCGGGACAGCTATGCAACTAATGAAAAACTGTTTTTT.

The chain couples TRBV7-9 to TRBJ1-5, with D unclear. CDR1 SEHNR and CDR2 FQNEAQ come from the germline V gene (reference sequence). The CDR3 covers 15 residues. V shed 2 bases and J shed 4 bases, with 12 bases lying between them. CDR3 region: CASSLWGGRNQPQHF. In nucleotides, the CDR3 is TGTGCCAGCAGCTTATGGGGAGGACGAAATCAGCCCCAGCATTTT.

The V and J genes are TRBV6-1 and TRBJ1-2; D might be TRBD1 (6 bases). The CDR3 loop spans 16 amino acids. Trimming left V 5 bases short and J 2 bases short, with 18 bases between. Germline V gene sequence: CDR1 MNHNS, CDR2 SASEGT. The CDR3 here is CASSFIGTGQNYGYTF. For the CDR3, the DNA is TGTGCCAGCAGTTTTATCGGCACAGGGCAAAACTATGGCTACACCTTC.

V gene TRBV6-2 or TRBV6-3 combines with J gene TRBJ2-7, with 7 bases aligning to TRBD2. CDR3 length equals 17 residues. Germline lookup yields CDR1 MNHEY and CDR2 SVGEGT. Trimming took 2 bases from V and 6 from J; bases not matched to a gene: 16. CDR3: CASSYDPAGVYHFEQYF. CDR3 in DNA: TGTGCCAGCAGTTACGATCCTGCGGGGGTCTACCACTTCGAGCAGTACTTC.

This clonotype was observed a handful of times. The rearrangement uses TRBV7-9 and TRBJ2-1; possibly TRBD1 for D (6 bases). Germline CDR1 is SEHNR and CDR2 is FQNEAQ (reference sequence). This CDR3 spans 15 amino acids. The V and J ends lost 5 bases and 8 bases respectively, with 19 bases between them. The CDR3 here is CASSPKPAQGHEQFF. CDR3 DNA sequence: TGTGCCAGCAGCCCGAAACCGGCACAGGGCCATGAGCAGTTCTTC.

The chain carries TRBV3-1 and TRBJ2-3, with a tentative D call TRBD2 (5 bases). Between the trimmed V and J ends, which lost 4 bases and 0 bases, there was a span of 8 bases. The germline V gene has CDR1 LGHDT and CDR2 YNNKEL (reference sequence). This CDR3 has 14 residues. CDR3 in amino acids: CASSPRASTDTQYF. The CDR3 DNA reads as TGTGCCAGCAGCCCGAGGGCCAGCACAGATACGCAGTATTTT.

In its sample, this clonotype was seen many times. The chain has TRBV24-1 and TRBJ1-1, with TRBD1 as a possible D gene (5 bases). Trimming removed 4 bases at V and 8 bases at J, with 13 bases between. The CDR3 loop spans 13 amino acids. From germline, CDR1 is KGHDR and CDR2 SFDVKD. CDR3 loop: CATSDEFGTEAFF. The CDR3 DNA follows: TGTGCCACCAGTGACGAATTTGGGACGGAAGCTTTCTTT.